This entry concerns a single TCR beta chain. What it binds is unknown. Trimming removed 4 bases from V and 1 base from J; junction bases left unmatched: 10. Per the germline V gene, CDR1 is SGHRS and CDR2 is YFSETQ. The length of the CDR3 is 19 residues. This sample stems from a study of shared clonotypes between healthy human individuals. Study-wide results and limits: Clonotypes shared by all four sorted-subset donors had higher generation probabilities than non-shared clonotypes. Donors were few, which limited the genetic and exposure-history diversity represented.

It was across several immunoSEQ plates that each subset's genomic DNA was evenly split. TCRdb's table, derived via immunoSEQ multiplex PCR, lists solely in-frame clones and lacks some. The sample lists roughly 2.5 million clones, roughly nine tenths seen once, with about 0.13% in the top ten. The sequenced sample was naive CD4+ T cells sorted from blood. Subset indicated: CD45RA+ positively selected. The J gene is TRBJ2-3, the V gene TRBV5-1, with 15 positions matching TRBD2. This TCR derives from a man aged 18 to 30 in good health. This CDR3 reads CASSPSRTSGGAGTDTQYF. CDR3 coding DNA: TGCGCCAGCAGCCCCTCACGGACTAGCGGGGGGGCCGGCACAGATACGCAGTATTTT.